This is a list of T cell receptor beta chains from one sample in a study of cytomegalovirus exposure and HLA in healthy donors. TCRdb keeps only in-frame clones here, not all; method: immunoSEQ multiplex PCR. The sample contains 90,000 to 150,000 clones, approximately 74% of which appear only once. Material for sequencing was PBMCs. The origin of the receptors is a woman in her 50s in good health and CMV-seropositive. CDR3s include the opening cysteine and the closing phenylalanine or tryptophan. Fields, in order: clone size, D gene, V gene, J gene, CDR3 protein, CDR3 DNA. D genes are given only for firm matches. Expanded clones get a size class; other rows say once, few or many, or leave the size out.

few,NA,TRBV7-2,TRBJ2-5,CASSLASGEETQYF,TGTGCCAGCAGCTTAGCGTCCGGGGAAGAGACCCAGTACTTC
NA,TRBD1,TRBV6-1,TRBJ1-1,CASSEDRGYFAAFF,TGTGCCAGCAGTGAAGACAGGGGATACTTCGCGGCTTTCTTT
NA,TRBD2,TRBV14,TRBJ2-7,CASSQARSGGEQYF,TGTGCCAGCAGCCAAGCAAGAAGCGGGGGCGAGCAGTACTTC
NA,TRBD1,TRBV29-1,TRBJ1-2,CSVGQGAYGYTF,TGCAGCGTGGGACAGGGGGCCTATGGCTACACCTTC
NA,TRBD2,TRBV4-3,TRBJ2-3,CASSGTRGRVSPDTQYF,TGCGCCAGCAGCGGAACCCGCGGGAGAGTTAGCCCAGATACGCAGTATTTT
NA,TRBD2,TRBV9,TRBJ2-5,CASTRTSGSQETQYF,TGTGCCAGCACCCGGACTAGCGGGAGTCAGGAGACCCAGTACTTC
NA,NA,TRBV9,TRBJ2-3,CASSVGEGDTQYF,TGTGCCAGCAGCGTGGGAGAAGGAGATACGCAGTATTTT
once,TRBD1,TRBV4-1,TRBJ1-2,CASSTGDGYGYTF,TGCGCCAGCAGTACAGGGGATGGCTATGGCTACACCTTC
NA,NA,TRBV19,TRBJ1-4,CASSILGEKLFF,TGTGCCAGTAGTATTCTCGGTGAAAAACTGTTTTTT
NA,NA,TRBV6-5,TRBJ1-2,CASSYRRSKDGYTF,TGTGCCAGCAGTTACCGCAGGTCCAAGGATGGCTACACCTTC
NA,TRBD1,TRBV7-2,TRBJ1-1,CASSLPSGTGYTEAFF,TGTGCCAGCAGCTTGCCATCCGGGACAGGGTACACTGAAGCTTTCTTT
once,NA,TRBV27,TRBJ1-2,CASSTGPFYGYTF,TGTGCCAGCAGTACAGGGCCCTTCTATGGCTACACCTTC
NA,TRBD1,TRBV18,TRBJ1-5,CASSPTGGNQPQHF,TGTGCCAGCTCACCTACAGGGGGCAATCAGCCCCAGCATTTT
NA,TRBD2,TRBV27,TRBJ2-5,CASSLRLAGETQYF,TGTGCCAGCAGTTTAAGACTAGCCGGAGAGACCCAGTACTTC
once,NA,TRBV5-1,TRBJ1-3,CASTTGAGNTIYF,TGCGCCAGTACAACGGGGGCTGGAAACACCATATATTTT
NA,NA,TRBV7-9,TRBJ1-1,CASSSSKTEAFF,TGTGCCAGCAGCTCCAGTAAGACTGAAGCTTTCTTT
NA,TRBD1,TRBV5-6,TRBJ1-1,CASSQGGTGNLLNTEAFF,TGTGCCAGCAGCCAGGGGGGGACAGGGAATCTCCTGAACACTGAAGCTTTCTTT
NA,NA,TRBV9,TRBJ2-3,CASSVDRRTAVDTDTQYF,TGTGCCAGCAGCGTAGATCGTAGGACAGCAGTCGACACAGATACGCAGTATTTT
NA,NA,TRBV4-3,TRBJ2-7,CASSQQPGNYEQYF,TGCGCCAGCAGCCAACAACCGGGTAACTACGAGCAGTACTTC
NA,NA,TRBV7-9,TRBJ1-4,CASSSGGEKLFF,TGTGCCAGCAGCAGTGGAGGCGAAAAACTGTTTTTT
few,TRBD1,TRBV4-1,TRBJ2-7,CASSQVGTGGFYEQYF,TGCGCCAGCAGCCAAGTCGGGACAGGGGGATTCTACGAGCAGTACTTC